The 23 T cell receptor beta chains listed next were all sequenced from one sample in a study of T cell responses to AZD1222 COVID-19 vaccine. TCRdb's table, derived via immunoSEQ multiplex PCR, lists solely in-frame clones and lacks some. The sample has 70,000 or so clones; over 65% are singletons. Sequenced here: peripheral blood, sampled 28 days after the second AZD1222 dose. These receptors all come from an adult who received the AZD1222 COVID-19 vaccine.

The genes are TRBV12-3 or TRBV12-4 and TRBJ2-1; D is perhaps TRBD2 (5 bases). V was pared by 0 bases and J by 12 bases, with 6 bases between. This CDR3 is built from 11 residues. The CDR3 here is CASSLAAGQFF. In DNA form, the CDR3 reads TGTGCCAGCAGTTTAGCCGCGGGGCAGTTCTTC.

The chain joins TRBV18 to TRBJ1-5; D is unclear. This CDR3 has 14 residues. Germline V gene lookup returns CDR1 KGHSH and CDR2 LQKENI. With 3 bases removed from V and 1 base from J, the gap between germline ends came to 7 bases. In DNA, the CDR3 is TGTGCCAGCTCACCGGCGGACAGCAATCAGCCCCAGCATTTT. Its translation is CASSPADSNQPQHF.

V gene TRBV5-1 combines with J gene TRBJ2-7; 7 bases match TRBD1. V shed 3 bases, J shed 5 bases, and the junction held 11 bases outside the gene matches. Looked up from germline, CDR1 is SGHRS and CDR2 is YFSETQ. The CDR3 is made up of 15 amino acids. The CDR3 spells CASSYASTGINEQYF. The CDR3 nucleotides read TGCGCCAGCAGCTACGCCTCGACAGGGATAAACGAGCAGTACTTC.

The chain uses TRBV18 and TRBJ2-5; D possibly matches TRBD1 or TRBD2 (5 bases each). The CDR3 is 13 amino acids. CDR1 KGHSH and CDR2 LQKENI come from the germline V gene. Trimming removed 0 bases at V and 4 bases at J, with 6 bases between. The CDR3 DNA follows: TGTGCCAGCTCACCACCGAGGGGAGAGACCCAGTACTTC. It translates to CASSPPRGETQYF. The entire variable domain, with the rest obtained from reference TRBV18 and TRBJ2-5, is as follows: NAGVMQNPRHLVRRRGQEARLRCSPMKGHSHVYWYRQLPEEGLKFMVYLQKENIIDESGMPKERFSAEFPKEGPSILRIQQVVRGDSAAYFCASSPPRGETQYFGPGTRLLVL.

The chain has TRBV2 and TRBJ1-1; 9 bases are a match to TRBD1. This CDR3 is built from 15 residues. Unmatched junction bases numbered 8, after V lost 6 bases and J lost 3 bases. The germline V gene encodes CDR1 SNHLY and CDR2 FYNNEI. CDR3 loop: CASRVDRGGYTEAFF. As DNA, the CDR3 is TGTGCCAGCAGAGTGGACAGGGGAGGGTACACTGAAGCTTTCTTT. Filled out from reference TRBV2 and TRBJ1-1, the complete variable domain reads EPEVTQTPSHQVTQMGQEVILRCVPISNHLYFYWYRQILGQKVEFLVSFYNNEISEKSEIFDDQFSVERPDGSNFTLKIRSTKLEDSAMYFCASRVDRGGYTEAFFGQGTRLTVV.

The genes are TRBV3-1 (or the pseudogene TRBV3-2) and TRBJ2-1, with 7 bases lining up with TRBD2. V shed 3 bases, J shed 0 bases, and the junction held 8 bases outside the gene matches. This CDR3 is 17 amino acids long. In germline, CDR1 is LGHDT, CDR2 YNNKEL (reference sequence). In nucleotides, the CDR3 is TGTGCCAGCAGCCACGGGAGCGGGATATACTCCTACAATGAGCAGTTCTTC. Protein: CASSHGSGIYSYNEQFF.

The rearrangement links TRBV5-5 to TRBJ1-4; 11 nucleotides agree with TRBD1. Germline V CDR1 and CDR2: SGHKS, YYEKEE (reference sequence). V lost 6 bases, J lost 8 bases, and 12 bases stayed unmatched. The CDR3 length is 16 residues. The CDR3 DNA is TGTGCCAGCACCGTTCTACCCGGGACAGGGGGAGAAAAACTGTTTTTT. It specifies CASTVLPGTGGEKLFF.

The CDR3 DNA is TGTGCCAGCAGCTTAGGGTGGCGAAACACCATATATTTT. Its protein product is CASSLGWRNTIYF. This chain joins TRBV11-2 and TRBJ1-3; D is unresolved. The germline V and J ends were trimmed by 1 base and 5 bases, with 6 bases remaining between them. Per germline, CDR1 SGHAT and CDR2 FQNNGV. The CDR3 covers 13 residues.

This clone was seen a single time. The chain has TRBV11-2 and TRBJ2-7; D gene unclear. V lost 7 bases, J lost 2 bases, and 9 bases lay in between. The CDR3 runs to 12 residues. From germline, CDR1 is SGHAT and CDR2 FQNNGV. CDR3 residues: CASKGGPYEQYF. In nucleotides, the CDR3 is TGTGCCAGCAAGGGCGGCCCCTACGAGCAGTACTTC.

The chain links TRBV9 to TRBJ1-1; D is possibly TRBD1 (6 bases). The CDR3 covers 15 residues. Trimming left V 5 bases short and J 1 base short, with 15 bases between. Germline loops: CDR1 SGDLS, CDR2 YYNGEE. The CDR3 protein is CASSLLGRGNTEAFF. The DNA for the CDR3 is TGTGCCAGCAGTCTCTTGGGCAGGGGGAACACTGAAGCTTTCTTT.

The CDR3 DNA reads as TGCAGTGCTAGTGGTAGGACTGGCTACACCTTC. It yields the protein CSASGRTGYTF. The chain couples TRBV20-1 to TRBJ1-2; no definite D call. There are 11 residues in the CDR3. CDR1 is DFQATT and CDR2 is SNEGSKA in the germline V gene (reference sequence). The V gene lost 3 bases and the J gene lost 7 bases, with 9 bases spanning the gap.

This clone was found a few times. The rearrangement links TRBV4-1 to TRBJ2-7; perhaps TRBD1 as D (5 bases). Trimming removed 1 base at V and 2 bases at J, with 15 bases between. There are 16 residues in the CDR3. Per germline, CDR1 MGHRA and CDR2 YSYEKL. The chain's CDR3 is CASSQGLAGLPYEQYF. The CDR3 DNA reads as TGCGCCAGCAGCCAAGGTCTGGCAGGGCTCCCCTACGAGCAGTACTTC.

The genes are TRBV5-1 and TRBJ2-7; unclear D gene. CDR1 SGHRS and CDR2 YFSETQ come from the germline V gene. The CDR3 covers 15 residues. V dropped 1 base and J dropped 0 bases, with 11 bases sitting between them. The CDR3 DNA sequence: TGCGCCAGCAGCTTGTTGGCGGTAAGCTCCTACGAGCAGTACTTC. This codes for CASSLLAVSSYEQYF.

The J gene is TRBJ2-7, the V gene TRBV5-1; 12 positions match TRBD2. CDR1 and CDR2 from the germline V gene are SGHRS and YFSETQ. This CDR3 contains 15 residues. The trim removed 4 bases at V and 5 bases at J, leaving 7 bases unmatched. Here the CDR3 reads CASSLTSGGLDEQYF. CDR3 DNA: TGCGCCAGCAGCCTGACTAGCGGGGGTTTGGACGAGCAGTACTTC.

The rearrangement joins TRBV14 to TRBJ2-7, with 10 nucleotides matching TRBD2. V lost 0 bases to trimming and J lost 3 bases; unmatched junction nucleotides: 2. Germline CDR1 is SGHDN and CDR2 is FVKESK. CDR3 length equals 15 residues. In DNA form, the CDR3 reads TGTGCCAGCAGCCAAGAACGGACTAGCGGCTACGAGCAGTACTTC. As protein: CASSQERTSGYEQYF.

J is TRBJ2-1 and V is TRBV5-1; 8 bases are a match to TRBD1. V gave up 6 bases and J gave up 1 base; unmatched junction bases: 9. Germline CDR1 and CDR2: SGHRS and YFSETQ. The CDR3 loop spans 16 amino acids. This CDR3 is CASTTAGGSSYNEQFF. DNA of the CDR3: TGCGCCAGCACCACCGCAGGGGGCTCGTCCTACAATGAGCAGTTCTTC.

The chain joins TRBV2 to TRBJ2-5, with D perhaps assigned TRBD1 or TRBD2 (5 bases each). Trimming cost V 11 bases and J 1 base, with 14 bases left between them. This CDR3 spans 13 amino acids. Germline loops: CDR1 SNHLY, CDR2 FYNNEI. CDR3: CAGDRRTQETQYF. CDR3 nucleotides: TGTGCCGGGGACCGCCGAACCCAAGAGACCCAGTACTTC.

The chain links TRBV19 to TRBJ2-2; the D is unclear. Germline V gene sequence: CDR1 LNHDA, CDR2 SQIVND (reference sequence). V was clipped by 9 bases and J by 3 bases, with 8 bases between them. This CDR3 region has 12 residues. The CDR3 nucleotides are TGTGCCAGCGAAACATACACCGGGGAGCTGTTTTTT. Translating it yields CASETYTGELFF. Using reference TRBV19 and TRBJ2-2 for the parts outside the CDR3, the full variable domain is DGGITQSPKYLFRKEGQNVTLSCEQNLNHDAMYWYRQDPGQGLRLIYYSQIVNDFQKGDIAEGYSVSREKKESFPLTVTSAQKNPTAFYLCASETYTGELFFGEGSRLTVL.

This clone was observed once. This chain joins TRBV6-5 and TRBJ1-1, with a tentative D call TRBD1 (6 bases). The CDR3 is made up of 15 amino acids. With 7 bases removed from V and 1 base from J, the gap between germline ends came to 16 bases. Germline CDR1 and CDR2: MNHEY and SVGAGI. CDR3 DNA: TGTGCCAGCACCGCAGGGGTCTCCTGGAACACTGAAGCTTTCTTT. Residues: CASTAGVSWNTEAFF.

The CDR3 DNA sequence: TGTGCCAGCAGTGACTGGGACGGTGGGTATTTT. Translation: CASSDWDGGYF. The gene calls are TRBV2 and TRBJ2-3; tentatively, D is TRBD1 or TRBD2 (5 bases each). CDR1 is SNHLY, CDR2 FYNNEI, per germline. V gave up 3 bases and J gave up 14 bases, with 12 bases separating them. The CDR3 is made up of 11 amino acids.

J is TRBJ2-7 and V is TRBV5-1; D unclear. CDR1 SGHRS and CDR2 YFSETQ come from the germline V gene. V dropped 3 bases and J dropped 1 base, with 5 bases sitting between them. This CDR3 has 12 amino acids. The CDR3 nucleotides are TGCGCCAGCAGCTCGGAGTCCTACGAGCAGTACTTC. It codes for CASSSESYEQYF.

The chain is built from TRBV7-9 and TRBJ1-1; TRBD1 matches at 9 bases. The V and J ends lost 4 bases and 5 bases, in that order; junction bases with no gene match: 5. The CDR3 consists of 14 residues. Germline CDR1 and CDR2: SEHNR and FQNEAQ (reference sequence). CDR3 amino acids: CASSSGQGFTEAFF. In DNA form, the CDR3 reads TGTGCCAGCAGCTCGGGACAGGGTTTTACTGAAGCTTTCTTT.

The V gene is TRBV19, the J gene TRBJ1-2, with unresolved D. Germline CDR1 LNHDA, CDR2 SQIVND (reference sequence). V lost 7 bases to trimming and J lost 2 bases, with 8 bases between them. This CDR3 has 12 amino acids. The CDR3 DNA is TGTGCCAGTAAGGAGGGAAACTATGGCTACACCTTC. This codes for CASKEGNYGYTF.